This T cell receptor beta chain comes out of a study of blood T cell repertoires in COVID-19. At the level of the study: Nucleic acid was either cDNA or gDNA, and it came from T cells, B-cell-depleted T cells, or PBMCs.

Participants' reported clinical history set cohort assignment. Sequencing used immunoSEQ multiplex PCR; TCRdb keeps in-frame clones, though not all of them. The sample has almost 250,000 clones, roughly 85% seen once. Germline V CDR1 and CDR2: SNHLY, FYNNEI. This CDR3 contains 15 residues. The V segment lost 6 bases and the J segment 3 bases; nucleotides outside the gene matches: 7. The rearrangement uses TRBV2 and TRBJ1-3; TRBD1 aligns across 8 bases. Material: PBMCs or T cells enriched from blood (not recorded which). This TCR came from a woman aged 45-65 years with acute COVID-19. Here the CDR3 DNA reads TGTGCCAGCAGGAAGGACAGGGTGGGTGGAAACACCATATATTTT. Translated, it gives CASRKDRVGGNTIYF.